The table lists the clone carrying this T cell receptor (beta chain) with a few counts. Some clones are missing from TCRdb's copy, which holds only in-frame ones; the method was immunoSEQ multiplex PCR. The sample includes about 95,000 clones, around 89% of them seen just once. This record belongs to a study of control samples from healthy donors and cancer patients. What was sequenced was blood. The receptor was derived from a woman in her 70s in good health.

The CDR3 loop reads CASSSMMRQGTGELFF. The CDR3 nucleotides are TGCGCCAGCAGCTCAATGATGAGACAGGGGACCGGGGAGCTGTTTTTT. This chain links TRBV5-1 with TRBJ2-2; 8 bases are shared with TRBD1. CDR3 length equals 16 residues. Looked up from germline, CDR1 is SGHRS and CDR2 is YFSETQ. V shed 3 bases, J shed 5 bases, and the junction held 9 bases outside the gene matches.